The entry below gives a single T cell receptor (beta chain) sequence along with its context. This clonotype was detected ten times or more. Its antigen is unknown. Base qualities are not provided; no much larger clone lies one nucleotide away. This entry comes from a study of spatial heterogeneity in lung cancer (dated by TCRdb to between 2017 and 2020). Concerning the study at large: More beta-chain than alpha-chain transcripts were consistently detected, likely reflecting higher beta-chain transcript abundance. In the raw uncorrected reads, each unique combination of TCR and UMI appeared more than ten times on average. TCR alpha and beta repertoires were quantitatively compared across multiple tumor regions, matched nontumor lung and blood in non-small cell lung cancer. Nonsynonymous mutation counts, determined by whole-exome sequencing of tumor tissue, were related to features of the TCR repertoire. At surgery, both alpha and beta chains were TCR-sequenced in under 250 tumor regions, over 61 matched nontumor lung samples and some 56 PBMC samples.

Library prep was done by 5' RACE. These reads were obtained on a NextSeq 500. To allow correction of PCR and sequencing errors, the TCR library protocol tagged every TCR cDNA molecule with a unique molecular identifier. The study's processing was this. TCR identification, UMI-based error correction and CDR3 extraction were performed with Decombinator tools. TCRs above a frequency of 2 per 1,000, corresponding to the top 1% of the tumor frequency distribution, were defined as expanded. Each repertoire was subsampled 100 times to 5,000 TCRs, after which Renyi diversity was computed with the R vegan package. CDR3 similarity networks were constructed using string-kernel similarity of amino acid triplets, with links drawn between CDR3s whose pairwise similarity was above 0.82. TCRdb reran the public reads through fastp at Q25 and MiXCR, keeping productive beta chains. For every CDR3 protein sequence, its rows merge into one entry that carries the most common genes and DNA. These V and J calls rely on TCRdb rather than the paper's analysis. The sample table records 15,000 or so distinct CDR3 sequences; around a fifth of these occur just once. The ten biggest clones cover over 15% of the sample.

As encoded in the germline V gene, CDR1 is SGHVS while CDR2 is FNYEAQ. From cysteine to phenylalanine, the CDR3 is 13 amino acids long. The entry retains the CDR3 DNA only, 39 bases that are in frame from base 1. Trimming removed 8 bases from V and 10 bases from J, leaving 20 bases between the germline ends. The sample's time point label is to be understood as: sample taken at primary tumor resection. TCR sequencing used whole RNA extracted from tumor and nontumor lung tissue, or from cryopreserved PBMC samples, without cell sorting. Samples were obtained from approximately 72 patients with early-stage, untreated non-small cell lung cancer from the lung TRACERx cohort. Only patients with enough RNA available from two or more tumor regions were chosen for TCR sequencing. Findings and caveats that apply to the study as a whole: Additional single-cell paired TCR alpha and beta sequencing was considered necessary to confirm, at a functional level, the hypothesis that regional TCRs recognize regional mutations. Ubiquitous expanded tumor TCRs were detected in blood more often at tumor resection than at routine follow-up.

This receptor chain uses TRBV7-6 and TRBJ1-1; no D gene call is confident. This receptor was identified in a female donor with early-stage non-small cell lung cancer. The sequenced sample was PBMCs, obtained at surgery. At the DNA level, the sequence is TGTGCCAGCTCTCCCGTTCCCCAGGTTAGAGCTTTCTTT. This codes for CASSPVPQVRAFF.